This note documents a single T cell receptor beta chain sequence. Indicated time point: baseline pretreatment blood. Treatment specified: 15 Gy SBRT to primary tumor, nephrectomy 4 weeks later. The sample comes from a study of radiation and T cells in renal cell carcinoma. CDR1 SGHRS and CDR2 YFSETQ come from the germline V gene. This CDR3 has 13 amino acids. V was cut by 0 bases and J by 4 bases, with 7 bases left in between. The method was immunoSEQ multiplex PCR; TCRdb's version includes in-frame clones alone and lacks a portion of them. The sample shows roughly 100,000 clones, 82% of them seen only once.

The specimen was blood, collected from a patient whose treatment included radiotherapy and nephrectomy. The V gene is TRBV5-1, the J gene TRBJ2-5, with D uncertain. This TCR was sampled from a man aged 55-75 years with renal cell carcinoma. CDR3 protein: CASSLGVLETQYF. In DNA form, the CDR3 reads TGCGCCAGCAGCTTGGGGGTTCTAGAGACCCAGTACTTC. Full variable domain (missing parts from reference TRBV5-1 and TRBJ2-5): KAGVTQTPRYLIKTRGQQVTLSCSPISGHRSVSWYQQTPGQGLQFLFEYFSETQRNKGNFPGRFSGRQFSNSRSEMNVSTLELGDSALYLCASSLGVLETQYFGPGTRLLVL.